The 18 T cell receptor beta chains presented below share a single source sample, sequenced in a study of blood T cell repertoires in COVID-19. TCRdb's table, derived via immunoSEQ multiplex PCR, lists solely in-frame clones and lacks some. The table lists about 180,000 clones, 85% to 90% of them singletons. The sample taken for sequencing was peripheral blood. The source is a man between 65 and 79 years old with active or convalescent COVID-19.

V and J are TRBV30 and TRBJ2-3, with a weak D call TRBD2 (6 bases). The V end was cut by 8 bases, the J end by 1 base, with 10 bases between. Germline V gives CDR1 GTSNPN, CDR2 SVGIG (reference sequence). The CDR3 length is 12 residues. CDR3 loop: CARSGGTDTQYF. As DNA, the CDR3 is TGTGCCCGGTCGGGAGGCACAGATACGCAGTATTTT.

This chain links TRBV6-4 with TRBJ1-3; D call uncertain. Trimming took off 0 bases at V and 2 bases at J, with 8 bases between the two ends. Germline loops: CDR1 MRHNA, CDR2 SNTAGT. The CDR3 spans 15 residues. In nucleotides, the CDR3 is TGTGCCAGCAGTGACTCGAGCGGGGCTGGAAACACCATATATTTT. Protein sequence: CASSDSSGAGNTIYF.

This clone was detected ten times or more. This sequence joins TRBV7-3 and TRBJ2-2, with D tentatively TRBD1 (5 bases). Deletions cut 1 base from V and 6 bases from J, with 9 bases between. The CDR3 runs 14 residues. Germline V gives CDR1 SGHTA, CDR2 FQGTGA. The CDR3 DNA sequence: TGTGCCAGCAGCTTAAATTTACAGGCCGGGGAGCTGTTTTTT. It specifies CASSLNLQAGELFF.

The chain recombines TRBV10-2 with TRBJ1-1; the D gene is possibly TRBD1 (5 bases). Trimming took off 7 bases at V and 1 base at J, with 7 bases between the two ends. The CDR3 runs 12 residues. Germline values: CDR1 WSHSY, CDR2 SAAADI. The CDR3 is CASNQGNTEAFF. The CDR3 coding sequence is TGCGCCAGCAATCAGGGGAACACTGAAGCTTTCTTT.

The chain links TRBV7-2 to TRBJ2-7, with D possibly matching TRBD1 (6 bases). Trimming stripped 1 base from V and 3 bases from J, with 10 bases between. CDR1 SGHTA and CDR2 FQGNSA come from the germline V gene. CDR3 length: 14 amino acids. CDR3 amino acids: CASSLGSGVYEQYF. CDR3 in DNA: TGTGCCAGCAGCTTAGGGTCAGGGGTCTACGAGCAGTACTTC.

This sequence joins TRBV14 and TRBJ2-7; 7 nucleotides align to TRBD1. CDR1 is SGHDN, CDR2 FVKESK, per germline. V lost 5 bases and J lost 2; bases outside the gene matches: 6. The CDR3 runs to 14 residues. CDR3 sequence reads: CASSTPGQTYEQYF. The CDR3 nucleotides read TGTGCCAGCAGCACCCCGGGACAGACCTACGAGCAGTACTTC.

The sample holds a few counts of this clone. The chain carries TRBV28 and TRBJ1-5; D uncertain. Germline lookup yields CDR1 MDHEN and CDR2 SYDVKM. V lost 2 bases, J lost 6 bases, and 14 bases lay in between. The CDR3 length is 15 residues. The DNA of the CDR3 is TGTGCCAGCAGTTTACCCCCCCGGTCGCGTCAGCCCCAGCATTTT. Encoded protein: CASSLPPRSRQPQHF. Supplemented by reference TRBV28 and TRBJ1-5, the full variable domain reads DVKVTQSSRYLVKRTGEKVFLECVQDMDHENMFWYRQDPGLGLRLIYFSYDVKMKEKGDIPEGYSVSREKKERFSLILESASTNQTSMYLCASSLPPRSRQPQHFGDGTRLSIL.

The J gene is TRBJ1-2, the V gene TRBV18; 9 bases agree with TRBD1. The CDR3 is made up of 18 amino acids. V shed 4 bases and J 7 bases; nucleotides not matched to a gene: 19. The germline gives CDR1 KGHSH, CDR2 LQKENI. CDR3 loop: CASSLLDRGSGGVRGYTF. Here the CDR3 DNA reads TGTGCCAGCTCACTGCTGGACAGGGGAAGCGGTGGAGTACGTGGCTACACCTTC.

The CDR3 DNA reads TGTGCCAGCAGCTTAACGGCGGTTGAAGCTTTCTTT. This gives the protein CASSLTAVEAFF. This sequence joins TRBV11-2 and TRBJ1-1; no clear D gene. The ends were cut back, 2 bases at V and 7 bases at J, with 8 bases in the middle. CDR3 length: 12 amino acids. The V gene's germline CDR1 is SGHAT and CDR2 FQNNGV.

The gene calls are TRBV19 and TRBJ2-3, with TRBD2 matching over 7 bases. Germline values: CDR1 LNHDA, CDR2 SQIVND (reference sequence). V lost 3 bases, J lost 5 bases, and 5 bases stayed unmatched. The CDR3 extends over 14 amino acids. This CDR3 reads CASSIRREIDTQYF. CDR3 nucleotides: TGTGCCAGTAGTATTCGGCGGGAGATAGATACGCAGTATTTT.

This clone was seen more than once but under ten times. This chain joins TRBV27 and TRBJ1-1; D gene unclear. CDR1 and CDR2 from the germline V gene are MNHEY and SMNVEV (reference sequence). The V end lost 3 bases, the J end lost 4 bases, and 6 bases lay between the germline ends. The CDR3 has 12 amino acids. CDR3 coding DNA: TGTGCCAGCAGTTTTGGGAGCACTGAAGCTTTCTTT. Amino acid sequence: CASSFGSTEAFF.

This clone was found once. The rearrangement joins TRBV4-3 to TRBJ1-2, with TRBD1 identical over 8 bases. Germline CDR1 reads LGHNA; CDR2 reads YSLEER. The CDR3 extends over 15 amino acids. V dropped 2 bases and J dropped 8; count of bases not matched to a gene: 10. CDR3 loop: CASSQIKTGDGGYTF. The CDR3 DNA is TGCGCCAGCAGCCAAATAAAGACAGGGGATGGCGGCTACACCTTC.

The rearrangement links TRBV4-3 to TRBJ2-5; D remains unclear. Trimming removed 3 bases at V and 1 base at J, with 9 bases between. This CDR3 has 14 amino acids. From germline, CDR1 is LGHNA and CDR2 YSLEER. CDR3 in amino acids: CASSQVGSQETQYF. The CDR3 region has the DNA TGCGCCAGCAGCCAGGTGGGCAGCCAAGAGACCCAGTACTTC.

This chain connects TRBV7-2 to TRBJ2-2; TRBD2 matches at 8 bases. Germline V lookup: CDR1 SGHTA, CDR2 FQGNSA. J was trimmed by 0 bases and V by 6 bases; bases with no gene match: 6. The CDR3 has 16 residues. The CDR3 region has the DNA TGTGCCAGCAGACCCCCCGGGGGGGCGAACACCGGGGAGCTGTTTTTT. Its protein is CASRPPGGANTGELFF.

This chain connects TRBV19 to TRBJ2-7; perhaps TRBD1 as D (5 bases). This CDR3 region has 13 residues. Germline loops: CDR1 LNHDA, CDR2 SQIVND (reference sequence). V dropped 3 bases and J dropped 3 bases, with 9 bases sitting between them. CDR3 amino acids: CASSIVGDYEQYF. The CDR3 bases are TGTGCCAGTAGTATTGTAGGGGACTACGAGCAGTACTTC.

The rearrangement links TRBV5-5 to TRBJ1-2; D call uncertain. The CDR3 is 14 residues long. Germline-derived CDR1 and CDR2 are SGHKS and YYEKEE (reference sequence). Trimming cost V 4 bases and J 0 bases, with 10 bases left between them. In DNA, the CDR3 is TGTGCCAGCAGCGCCCACAGATCTAACTATGGCTACACCTTC. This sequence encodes CASSAHRSNYGYTF.

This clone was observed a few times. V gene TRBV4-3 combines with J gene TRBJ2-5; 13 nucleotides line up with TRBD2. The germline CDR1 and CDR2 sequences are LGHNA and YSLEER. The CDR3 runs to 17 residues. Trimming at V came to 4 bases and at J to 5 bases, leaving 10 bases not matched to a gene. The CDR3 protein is CASSLTSGRDSRETQYF. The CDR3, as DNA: TGCGCCAGCAGCCTAACTAGCGGGAGGGATAGTCGGGAGACCCAGTACTTC.

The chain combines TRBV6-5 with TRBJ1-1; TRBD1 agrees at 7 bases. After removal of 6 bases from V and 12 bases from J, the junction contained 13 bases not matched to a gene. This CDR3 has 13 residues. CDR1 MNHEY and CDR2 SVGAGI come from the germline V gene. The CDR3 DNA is TGTGCCAGCAGGGAGACAGGGTTACCTCATTCTTTCTTT. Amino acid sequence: CASRETGLPHSFF.